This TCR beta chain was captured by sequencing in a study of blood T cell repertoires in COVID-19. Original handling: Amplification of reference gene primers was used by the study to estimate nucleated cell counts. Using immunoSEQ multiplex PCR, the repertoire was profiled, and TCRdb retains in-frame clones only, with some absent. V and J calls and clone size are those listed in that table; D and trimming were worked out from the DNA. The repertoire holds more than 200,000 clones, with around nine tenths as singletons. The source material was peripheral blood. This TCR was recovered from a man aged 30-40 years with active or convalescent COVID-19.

CDR3 loop: CASSPPGYYGYTF. CDR3 DNA: TGTGCCAGCAGCCCCCCCGGTTACTATGGCTACACCTTC. V gene TRBV3-1 (or the pseudogene TRBV3-2) combines with J gene TRBJ1-2; D gene uncertain. Trimming left V 4 bases short and J 3 bases short, with 9 bases between. Germline CDR1 is LGHDT and CDR2 is YNNKEL (reference sequence). This CDR3 region has 13 residues.